These T cell receptor beta chains were read from a single sample in a study of tumor-infiltrating lymphocytes in oesophageal squamous cell carcinoma. Using its own MiXCR run on the PCR reads, TCRdb lists one record per CDR3 protein. The data show around 19,000 distinct CDR3 sequences, with approximately 39% seen just once and around 20% held by the top ten. The sequenced material came from normal esophageal tissue next to the tumor. The receptors derive from a female donor with esophageal squamous cell carcinoma. Each CDR3 is given with its conserved first and last residue. The D gene is left open where the match is weak. A row's size may be missing; if present it is once, few, many or a size class.

TRBJ2-5	TRBV7-8	-	few	TGTGCCAGCAGCTTTTACCGACCGGGGGAGACCCAGTACTTC	CASSFYRPGETQYF
TRBJ2-7	TRBV7-2	-	-	TGTGCCAGCAGCTTGGACCGGGGTTCACCCCTCCACTTC	CASSLDRGSPLHF
TRBJ2-4	TRBV7-2	-	-	TGTGCCAGCAGCTTTTTCCTCCGACAGACCAAAAACATTCAGTACTTC	CASSFFLRQTKNIQYF
TRBJ2-3	TRBV27	TRBD2	many	TGTGCCAGCGGCACTAGCGCAGATACGCAGTATTTT	CASGTSADTQYF
TRBJ1-5	TRBV6-8	-	-	TGTGCCAGCAGTTACTCGAGAGGGGATAGCAATCAGCCCCAGCATTTT	CASSYSRGDSNQPQHF
TRBJ2-7	TRBV6-4	TRBD1	many	TGTGCCAGCAGTCCCGGGACAGGGACATACAATGAGCAGTACTTC	CASSPGTGTYNEQYF
TRBJ2-7	TRBV7-8	-	medium-sized	TGTGCCAGCAGCTTACAAGCCGGCAGGGGCAATGGTGGGCAGTACTTC	CASSLQAGRGNGGQYF
TRBJ2-1	TRBV7-6	-	large	TGTGCCAGCAGCCATAGGGGGAGGGCCAATGAGCAGTTCTTC	CASSHRGRANEQFF
TRBJ2-3	TRBV24-1	-	-	TGTGCCACCAGTGATTTGAAGATGACAGGGACTTCGAACACCGGGGAGCTGTATTTT	CATSDLKMTGTSNTGELYF
TRBJ2-1	TRBV24-1	-	few	TGTGCCACCAGGGCGTCTAGTGTGAGCTCCTACAATGAGCAGTTCTTC	CATRASSVSSYNEQFF
TRBJ2-5	TRBV7-3	-	once	TGTGCCAGCAGCTGTCCACCCACGGGGCGGGAGACCCAGTACTTC	CASSCPPTGRETQYF
TRBJ2-5	TRBV5-6	-	many	TGTGCCAGCAGCCTCGGGATGGAGACCCAGTACTTC	CASSLGMETQYF
TRBJ2-1	TRBV28	TRBD2	-	TGTGCCAGCACTGGGGGACTATACAATGAGCAGTTCTTC	CASTGGLYNEQFF
TRBJ2-7	TRBV5-4	TRBD1	many	TGTGCCAGCAGTCGGTCGACAGGGAGCTCCTACGAGCAGTACTTC	CASSRSTGSSYEQYF
TRBJ1-2	TRBV7-8	-	-	TGTGCCAGCAGCTTAGGGACGGGACCTCCATCGGGGGGGGGCTACACCTTC	CASSLGTGPPSGGGYTF
TRBJ2-4	TRBV28	TRBD1	many	TGTGCCAGCACCCCAGGGGACAGGGCGAACATTCAGTACTTC	CASTPGDRANIQYF
TRBJ2-7	TRBV7-6	-	few	TGTGCCAGCAGCCGATTCCCTCACTATCGGCAGTACTTC	CASSRFPHYRQYF
TRBJ2-7	TRBV2	-	few	TGTGCCAGCAGTGAACAGCCAGGGGTAGACGAGCAGTACTTC	CASSEQPGVDEQYF
TRBJ2-5	TRBV7-8	-	hyperexpanded	TGTGCCAGCAGCCCCGGGACCGGAAGGGAGACCCAGTACTTC	CASSPGTGRETQYF
TRBJ2-7	TRBV7-2	-	-	TGTGCCAGCAGCTTAGCGAGTGCTAGCGTGGCCTACGAGCAGTACTTC	CASSLASASVAYEQYF
TRBJ2-1	TRBV28	-	medium-sized	TGTGCCAGCAGGACGGACTACAAGTACAATGAGCAGTTCTTC	CASRTDYKYNEQFF
TRBJ2-5	TRBV10-3	TRBD1	many	TGTGCCATCAGCCGGGACAGCCAAGAGACCCAGTACTTC	CAISRDSQETQYF